This T cell receptor beta chain was profiled in a study of cytomegalovirus exposure and HLA in healthy donors. This CDR3 region has 15 residues. CDR1 is GTSNPN, CDR2 SVGIG, per germline (reference sequence). V lost 1 base, J lost 5 bases, and 18 bases lay in between. The PCR used 60 Vbeta and 13 Jbeta primers. Repertoires were generated with immunoSEQ multiplex PCR, while TCRdb's copy carries only in-frame clones and drops some. The data show some 110,000 clones, roughly 82% seen once. The chain has TRBV30 and TRBJ2-7, with TRBD2 as a possible D gene (6 bases). The TCR comes from a woman in her sixties in good health and CMV-seropositive. Sequenced input: PBMCs. The DNA for the CDR3 is TGTGCCTGGAGTGCACCGGGACTCCAGTCCCACGAGCAGTACTTC. Its translation is CAWSAPGLQSHEQYF.